What follows are 17 T cell receptor beta chains derived from one specimen sequenced in a study of shared clonotypes between healthy human individuals. Assay: immunoSEQ multiplex PCR; the TCRdb copy retains only in-frame clones and omits some. The sample yields about 1 million clones, 75% to 85% seen once. The sequencing sample was made of memory CD4+ T cells from PBMCs. The subset is: CD45RA-negative fraction. The receptors originated from a man aged 18 to 30 in good health. Some clones in this sample may be carry-over from other donors' samples.

The chain combines TRBV7-9 with TRBJ2-5; D is uncertain. Germline CDR1 is SEHNR and CDR2 is FQNEAQ (reference sequence). The CDR3 length is 13 residues. V lost 5 bases and J 5 bases, leaving 12 bases between the germline ends. For the CDR3, the DNA is TGTGCCAGCAGCCCCAGGTCTTATGAGACCCAGTACTTC. Amino acids: CASSPRSYETQYF.

The chain links TRBV6-5 to TRBJ2-3, with D possibly matching TRBD2 (6 bases). The CDR3 loop spans 13 amino acids. Germline assignment: CDR1 MNHEY and CDR2 SVGAGI. With 2 bases removed from V and 12 bases from J, the gap between germline ends came to 15 bases. CDR3 nucleotides: TGTGCCAGCAGTTACGCCGAGGGAGGAGGCCAGTATTTT. Translation gives CASSYAEGGGQYF.

This clone was counted at least ten times. The rearrangement joins TRBV5-6 to TRBJ1-4; no definite D call. Germline V gene data show CDR1 as SGHDT and CDR2 as YYEEEE. There are 15 residues in the CDR3. Trimming took off 4 bases at V and 0 bases at J, with 10 bases between the two ends. CDR3 in DNA: TGTGCCAGCAGCACAAACGGGGCAACTAATGAAAAACTGTTTTTT. Its protein is CASSTNGATNEKLFF. Complete variable domain (other parts from reference TRBV5-6 and TRBJ1-4): DAGVTQSPTHLIKTRGQQVTLRCSPKSGHDTVSWYQQALGQGPQFIFQYYEEEERQRGNFPDRFSGHQFPNYSSELNVNALLLGDSALYLCASSTNGATNEKLFFGSGTQLSVL.

The chain couples TRBV20-1 to TRBJ2-7, with D perhaps assigned TRBD1 or TRBD2 (5 bases each). The CDR3 covers 11 residues. The V end was cut by 3 bases, the J end by 6 bases, with 9 bases between. The germline V gene has CDR1 DFQATT and CDR2 SNEGSKA (reference sequence). The CDR3 region has the DNA TGCAGTGCTAGGGGGGACGGCGAGCAGTACTTC. Translating gives CSARGDGEQYF.

With respect to this clone: This sample also contains other DNA sequences that code for the same CDR3. The chain recombines TRBV19 with TRBJ2-3, with D unresolved. The CDR3 has 14 residues. Trimming cost V 6 bases and J 2 bases, with 12 bases left between them. The V gene's germline CDR1 is LNHDA and CDR2 SQIVND (reference sequence). The CDR3 nucleotides are TGTGCCAGTAGCATTAGCCCAACCACAGATACGCAGTATTTT. As protein: CASSISPTTDTQYF.

As for this clone: Other DNA sequences of this sample code for an identical CDR3. The gene calls are TRBV28 and TRBJ1-2, with 7 bases that match TRBD1. The CDR3 is 14 amino acids. Losses at the gene ends were 2 bases for V and 4 bases for J; bases not matched to a gene: 4. CDR1 and CDR2 (germline): MDHEN, SYDVKM. The CDR3 sequence: CASSLGGGSYGYTF. The CDR3 DNA is TGTGCCAGCAGTTTAGGAGGGGGCAGCTATGGCTACACCTTC.

The V and J genes are TRBV11-2 and TRBJ2-5; no definite D call. The CDR3 loop spans 13 amino acids. Germline V CDR1 and CDR2: SGHAT, FQNNGV. Trimming removed 5 bases at V and 1 base at J, with 8 bases between. CDR3 amino acids: CASSSAVQETQYF. Written as DNA, the CDR3 is TGTGCCAGCAGCAGTGCGGTCCAAGAGACCCAGTACTTC.

The rearrangement links TRBV7-3 to TRBJ2-2; D possibly corresponds to TRBD1 (5 bases). Germline assignment: CDR1 SGHTA and CDR2 FQGTGA. The CDR3 runs to 14 residues. Trimming took off 4 bases at V and 6 bases at J, with 12 bases between the two ends. The CDR3 here is CASSSQGPAGELFF. CDR3 DNA: TGTGCCAGCAGCTCCCAGGGCCCCGCCGGGGAGCTGTTTTTT.

As for this clone: Other nucleotide sequences from this sample produce the same CDR3. The chain couples TRBV5-1 to TRBJ1-3; no definite D call. The germline CDR1 and CDR2 sequences are SGHRS and YFSETQ. V lost 2 bases to trimming and J lost 0 bases, with 9 bases between them. CDR3 length: 15 residues. The DNA for the CDR3 is TGCGCCAGCAGCTTAAACGACAACTCTGGAAACACCATATATTTT. Its translation: CASSLNDNSGNTIYF.

Written as DNA, the CDR3 is TGTGCCAGCAGGTTTCACAAAACCGACGGGAGGTCTGAAGCTTTCTTT. Translating it yields CASRFHKTDGRSEAFF. This chain joins TRBV27 and TRBJ1-1; no clear D gene. Germline V lookup: CDR1 MNHEY, CDR2 SMNVEV (reference sequence). This CDR3 comprises 16 residues. V was cut by 6 bases and J by 6 bases, with 23 bases left in between.

The gene calls are TRBV10-3 and TRBJ2-3; possible D gene TRBD2, 6 bases. The CDR3 consists of 14 residues. V dropped 4 bases and J dropped 2 bases, with 10 bases sitting between them. Germline loops: CDR1 ENHRY, CDR2 SYGVKD. Written as DNA, the CDR3 is TGTGCCATCAGTGGGGGGGTCGTCACAGATACGCAGTATTTT. Translated: CAISGGVVTDTQYF.

This clone was counted once. The chain uses TRBV10-3 and TRBJ1-5; 8 bases match TRBD1. The CDR3 loop spans 16 amino acids. V was pared by 4 bases and J by 3 bases, with 8 bases of the junction left unmatched. Germline V CDR1 and CDR2: ENHRY, SYGVKD. CDR3 loop: CAISGGVGQANQPQHF. The CDR3 bases are TGTGCCATCAGTGGGGGGGTGGGACAGGCCAATCAGCCCCAGCATTTT.

This clone was detected once. CDR3 sequence reads: CASSQPDRGYGYTF. Written as DNA, the CDR3 is TGTGCCAGCAGTCAGCCGGACAGGGGTTATGGCTACACCTTC. The rearrangement links TRBV28 to TRBJ1-2; 9 positions agree with TRBD1. This CDR3 has 14 residues. CDR1 is MDHEN, CDR2 SYDVKM, per germline. Trimming removed 5 bases from V and 5 bases from J; junction bases left unmatched: 6.

This chain joins TRBV30 and TRBJ1-3; D is perhaps TRBD1 (6 bases). The V gene's germline CDR1 is GTSNPN and CDR2 SVGIG (reference sequence). The CDR3 runs 15 residues. Between the trimmed V and J ends, which lost 1 base and 1 base, there was a span of 11 bases. The CDR3, as DNA: TGTGCCTGGAGTGCGGACAGACATTCTGGAAACACCATATATTTT. Amino acid sequence: CAWSADRHSGNTIYF.

This clone was counted between two and nine times. The CDR3, as DNA: TGTGCCAGCAGTTATTCGACTAGCGGGATCTACGAGCAGTACTTC. It codes for CASSYSTSGIYEQYF. The gene calls are TRBV6-5 and TRBJ2-7; 11 bases map to TRBD2. This CDR3 is built from 15 residues. Trimming removed 3 bases from V and 3 bases from J; junction bases left unmatched: 4. The V gene's germline CDR1 is MNHEY and CDR2 SVGAGI.

This clone was detected once. This rearrangement joins TRBV7-9 to TRBJ1-4; D might be TRBD1 (6 bases). Germline V gene data show CDR1 as SEHNR and CDR2 as FQNEAQ (reference sequence). V lost 5 bases and J 6 bases, leaving 19 bases between the germline ends. The CDR3 runs to 16 residues. The CDR3 is CASSPVGTGTYEKLFF. The CDR3 DNA is TGTGCCAGCAGCCCCGTGGGCACAGGGACTTATGAAAAACTGTTTTTT.

The V gene is TRBV11-2, the J gene TRBJ2-1; TRBD2 matches 11 bases. The junction had 5 bases not matched to a gene; V was cut back by 1 base and J by 6 bases. There are 16 residues in the CDR3. The germline gives CDR1 SGHAT, CDR2 FQNNGV. CDR3 sequence: CASSLGLTSGSNEQFF. CDR3 bases: TGTGCCAGCAGCTTAGGGTTAACTAGCGGGAGCAATGAGCAGTTCTTC. The full variable domain, in which reference TRBV11-2 and TRBJ2-1 provide the parts outside the CDR3, is EAGVAQSPRYKIIEKRQSVAFWCNPISGHATLYWYQQILGQGPKLLIQFQNNGVVDDSQLPKDRFSAERLKGVDSTLKIQPAKLEDSAVYLCASSLGLTSGSNEQFFGPGTRLTVL.